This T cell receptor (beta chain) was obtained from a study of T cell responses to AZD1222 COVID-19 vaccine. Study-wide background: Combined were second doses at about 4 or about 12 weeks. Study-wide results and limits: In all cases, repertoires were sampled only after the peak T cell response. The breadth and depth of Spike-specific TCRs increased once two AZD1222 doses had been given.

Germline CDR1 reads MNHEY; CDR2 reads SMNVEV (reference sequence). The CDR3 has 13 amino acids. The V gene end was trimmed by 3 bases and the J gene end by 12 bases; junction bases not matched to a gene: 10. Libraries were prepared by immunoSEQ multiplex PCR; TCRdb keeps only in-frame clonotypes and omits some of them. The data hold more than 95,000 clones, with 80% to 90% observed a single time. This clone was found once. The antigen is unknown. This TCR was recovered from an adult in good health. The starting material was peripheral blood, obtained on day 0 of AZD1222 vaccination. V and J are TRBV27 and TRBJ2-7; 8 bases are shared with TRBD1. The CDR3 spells CASSFFGTGGLYF. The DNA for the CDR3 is TGTGCCAGCAGTTTTTTCGGGACAGGAGGTTTGTACTTC.